This T cell receptor (beta chain) was identified during a study of shared clonotypes between healthy human individuals. Assay used: immunoSEQ multiplex PCR; TCRdb lists only in-frame clones, some missing. Here the sample spans roughly 2.2 million clones, about 92% being singletons. CDR1 and CDR2 (germline): SGHKS, YYEKEE (reference sequence). Trimming cost V 0 bases and J 4 bases, with 10 bases left between them. The CDR3 is made up of 14 amino acids. The chain couples TRBV5-5 to TRBJ1-2, with a possible D match to TRBD1 (5 bases). The sequencing input was naive CD4+ T cells from PBMCs. Noted subset: CD45RA+ positively selected. The sequence was obtained from a man aged 18 to 35 in good health. Some clones in this sample may be carry-over from other donors' samples. The CDR3 region has the DNA TGTGCCAGCAGCTTGGGGGCAGACAGCTATGGCTACACCTTC. Translating it yields CASSLGADSYGYTF.